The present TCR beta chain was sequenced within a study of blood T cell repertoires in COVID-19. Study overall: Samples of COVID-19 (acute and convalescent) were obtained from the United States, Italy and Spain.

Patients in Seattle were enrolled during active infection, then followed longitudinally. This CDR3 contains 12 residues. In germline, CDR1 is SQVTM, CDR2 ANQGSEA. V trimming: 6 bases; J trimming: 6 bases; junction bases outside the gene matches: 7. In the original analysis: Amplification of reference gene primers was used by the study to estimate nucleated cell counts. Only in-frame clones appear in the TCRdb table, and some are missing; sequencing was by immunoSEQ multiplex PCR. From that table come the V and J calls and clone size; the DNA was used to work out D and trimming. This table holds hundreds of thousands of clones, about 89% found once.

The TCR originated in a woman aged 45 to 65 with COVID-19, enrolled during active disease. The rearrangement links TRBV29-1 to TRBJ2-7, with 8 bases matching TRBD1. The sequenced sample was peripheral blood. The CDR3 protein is CSVSGQGLEQYF. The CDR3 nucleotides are TGCAGCGTCTCCGGACAGGGCCTCGAGCAGTACTTC.